Included here is one TCR beta chain sequence, with context. Its target is not known. Germline-derived CDR1 and CDR2 are MNHEY and SVGAGI. CDR3 length equals 14 residues. This record belongs to a study of cytomegalovirus exposure and HLA in healthy donors. The primer mix had 60 Vbeta and 13 Jbeta primers. The protocol was immunoSEQ multiplex PCR, while the TCRdb copy is restricted to in-frame clones and leaves out a portion. The sample holds about 160,000 clones, 65% to 90% seen once. Regarding the study as a whole: Later analysis associated a missense DCLRE1C variant with TCR beta V- and J-gene trimming.

Sequenced sample: PBMCs. The chain is built from TRBV6-5 and TRBJ2-5; 9 bases are a match to TRBD1. The J call may be mistaken, given a closer DNA end match to TRBJ2-7. The sequence was collected from a man in his fifties in good health and CMV-seropositive. CDR3 region: CASRGQGGSYEQYF. The CDR3 DNA follows: TGTGCCAGCAGGGGACAGGGAGGGTCCTACGAGCAGTACTTC.